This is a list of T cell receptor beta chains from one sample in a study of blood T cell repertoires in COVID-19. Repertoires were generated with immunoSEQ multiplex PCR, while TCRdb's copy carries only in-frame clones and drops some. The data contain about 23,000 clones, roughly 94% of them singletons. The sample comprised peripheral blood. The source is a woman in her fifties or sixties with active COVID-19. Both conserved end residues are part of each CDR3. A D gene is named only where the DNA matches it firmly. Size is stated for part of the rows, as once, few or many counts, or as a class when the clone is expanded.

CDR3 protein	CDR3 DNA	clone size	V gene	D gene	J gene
CASSPGQGGETQYF	TGTGCCAGCAGCCCCGGACAGGGGGGAGAGACCCAGTACTTC	.	TRBV3-1/TRBV3-2	TRBD1	TRBJ2-5
CASSEDGWDFLGNQPQHF	TGTGCCAGCAGTGAAGATGGTTGGGACTTCCTGGGGAATCAGCCCCAGCATTTT	few	TRBV6-1	.	TRBJ1-5
CASSEAVVLGYGYTF	TGTGCCAGCAGTGAAGCCGTGGTGCTCGGCTATGGCTACACCTTC	.	TRBV6-1	.	TRBJ1-2
CASTPGLAGNTDTQYF	TGTGCCAGCACCCCGGGACTAGCGGGTAATACAGATACGCAGTATTTT	once	TRBV9	TRBD2	TRBJ2-3
CASSSSGQGNTEAFF	TGTGCCAGCAGTTCCTCAGGACAGGGGAACACTGAAGCTTTCTTT	.	TRBV28	TRBD1	TRBJ1-1
CASSPLTPGNEQFF	TGCGCCAGCAGCCCCCTTACCCCCGGGAATGAGCAGTTCTTC	.	TRBV10-2	.	TRBJ2-1
CASSTSRGAGTDTQYF	TGTGCCAGCAGCACCTCGCGCGGGGCCGGCACAGATACGCAGTATTTT	.	TRBV9	.	TRBJ2-3
CASSQDIQAGRNEQFF	TGTGCCAGCAGCCAAGATATACAGGCGGGGAGGAATGAGCAGTTCTTC	.	TRBV4-2	.	TRBJ2-1
CASSVGQGNTGELFF	TGTGCCAGCAGCGTAGGGCAGGGAAACACCGGGGAGCTGTTTTTT	.	TRBV9	.	TRBJ2-2
CASSSVIGAGTEAFF	TGTGCCAGCAGCTCTGTTATCGGAGCAGGGACTGAAGCTTTCTTT	.	TRBV7-8	.	TRBJ1-1
CASSLGTGLGETQYF	TGTGCCAGCAGCCTCGGGACAGGTCTGGGAGAGACCCAGTACTTC	.	TRBV3-1/TRBV3-2	TRBD1	TRBJ2-5
CASSSRAYYGYTF	TGTGCCAGCAGTTCCCGCGCATACTATGGCTACACCTTC	.	TRBV6-2/TRBV6-3	.	TRBJ1-2
CASSLVGQGDTEAFF	TGTGCCAGCAGCTTGGTGGGACAGGGCGACACTGAAGCTTTCTTT	.	TRBV5-6	TRBD1	TRBJ1-1
CASSEDGLAGDETQYF	TGTGCCAGCAGCGAAGATGGACTAGCGGGAGATGAGACCCAGTACTTC	.	TRBV7-9	TRBD2	TRBJ2-5
CASSLYSEAFF	TGTGCCAGCAGCCTCTACAGTGAAGCTTTCTTT	.	TRBV3-1/TRBV3-2	.	TRBJ1-1
CASRSDRDWLFF	TGTGCCAGCAGAAGTGACCGGGACTGGCTGTTTTTT	.	TRBV6-5	.	TRBJ2-2
CASSYQRGSTEAFF	TGTGCCAGCAGTTACCAAAGGGGTAGCACTGAAGCTTTCTTT	.	TRBV6-5	.	TRBJ1-1
CASSSPQRESGLEQYF	TGTGCCAGCAGCTCCCCCCAGCGGGAGAGCGGGCTCGAGCAGTACTTC	.	TRBV7-2	TRBD2	TRBJ2-7
CASTPGWTGRLNTEAFF	TGTGCCAGCACCCCGGGGTGGACAGGGAGGTTGAACACTGAAGCTTTCTTT	.	TRBV6-2/TRBV6-3	TRBD1	TRBJ1-1
CASSFGDTQYF	TGTGCCAGCAGCTTCGGGGATACGCAGTATTTT	.	TRBV7-8	.	TRBJ2-3
CASSFDAGAYNEQFF	TGTGCCAGCAGCTTCGATGCGGGAGCCTACAATGAGCAGTTCTTC	.	TRBV5-4	TRBD2	TRBJ2-1
CASRVGANTDTQYF	TGCGCCAGCAGAGTGGGAGCGAACACAGATACGCAGTATTTT	.	TRBV5-1	.	TRBJ2-3
CASSLQAHGQNEQFF	TGCGCCAGCAGCTTACAGGCTCACGGACAAAATGAGCAGTTCTTC	.	TRBV5-1	.	TRBJ2-1
CSASSGTSYEQYF	TGCAGTGCTAGTAGCGGGACATCCTACGAGCAGTACTTC	.	TRBV20-1	TRBD2	TRBJ2-7
CASSQEGAPSPLHF	TGCGCCAGCAGCCAAGAGGGGGCGCCTTCACCCCTCCACTTT	.	TRBV4-1	.	TRBJ1-6
CASSLQQGRETQYF	TGTGCCAGCAGTTTACAACAGGGTCGGGAGACCCAGTACTTC	.	TRBV27	.	TRBJ2-5
CASNEEKLFF	TGTGCCAGCAACGAGGAAAAACTGTTTTTT	few	TRBV7-3	.	TRBJ1-4
CAISESSGLAGASEQFF	TGTGCCATCAGTGAGTCCTCGGGACTAGCGGGGGCTAGTGAGCAGTTCTTC	.	TRBV10-3	TRBD2	TRBJ2-1
CATSDYRGNGYTF	TGTGCCACCAGTGATTACAGGGGAAACGGCTACACCTTC	.	TRBV24-1	TRBD1	TRBJ1-2
CASSLVRGGYTF	TGTGCCAGCAGCTTAGTGCGGGGAGGCTACACCTTC	.	TRBV11-3	.	TRBJ1-2
CASSPPALTSGSGELFF	TGTGCCAGCTCACCACCGGCACTGACTAGCGGGAGTGGGGAGCTGTTTTTT	.	TRBV18	TRBD2	TRBJ2-2
CASSRGQHTEAFF	TGTGCCAGCAGCAGGGGACAGCACACTGAAGCTTTCTTT	.	TRBV7-9	TRBD1	TRBJ1-1
CASSLDRGLRGTGGTGELFF	TGTGCCAGCAGCTTAGATAGGGGACTAAGAGGCACCGGAGGGACCGGGGAGCTGTTTTTT	.	TRBV11-3	TRBD2	TRBJ2-2
CASSVNAVPQETQYF	TGTGCCAGCAGCGTAAATGCGGTACCCCAAGAGACCCAGTACTTC	.	TRBV9	.	TRBJ2-5
CASITSFF	TGTGCCAGCATTACTAGCTTCTTC	.	TRBV21-1	.	TRBJ2-1
CATSKAGTGNTGELFF	TGTGCCACCAGCAAGGCCGGGACAGGGAACACCGGGGAGCTGTTTTTT	.	TRBV15	TRBD1	TRBJ2-2
CASSVSTGSHQAFF	TGTGCCAGCAGCGTTAGCACAGGGTCCCACCAAGCTTTCTTT	.	TRBV9	.	TRBJ1-1
CASSPLGSQLAKNIQYF	TGTGCCAGCTCACCATTGGGCAGTCAACTAGCCAAAAACATTCAGTACTTC	.	TRBV18	.	TRBJ2-4
CATRRAGDSYNEQFF	TGTGCCACCAGGCGAGCGGGAGACTCCTACAATGAGCAGTTCTTC	.	TRBV24-1	TRBD2	TRBJ2-1
CAYGRTGNTGELFF	TGTGCCTACGGGCGGACAGGAAACACCGGGGAGCTGTTTTTT	.	TRBV2	TRBD1	TRBJ2-2
CASSVLGQGGTEAFF	TGCGCCAGCAGCGTTCTTGGACAGGGAGGCACTGAAGCTTTCTTT	once	TRBV5-1	TRBD1	TRBJ1-1